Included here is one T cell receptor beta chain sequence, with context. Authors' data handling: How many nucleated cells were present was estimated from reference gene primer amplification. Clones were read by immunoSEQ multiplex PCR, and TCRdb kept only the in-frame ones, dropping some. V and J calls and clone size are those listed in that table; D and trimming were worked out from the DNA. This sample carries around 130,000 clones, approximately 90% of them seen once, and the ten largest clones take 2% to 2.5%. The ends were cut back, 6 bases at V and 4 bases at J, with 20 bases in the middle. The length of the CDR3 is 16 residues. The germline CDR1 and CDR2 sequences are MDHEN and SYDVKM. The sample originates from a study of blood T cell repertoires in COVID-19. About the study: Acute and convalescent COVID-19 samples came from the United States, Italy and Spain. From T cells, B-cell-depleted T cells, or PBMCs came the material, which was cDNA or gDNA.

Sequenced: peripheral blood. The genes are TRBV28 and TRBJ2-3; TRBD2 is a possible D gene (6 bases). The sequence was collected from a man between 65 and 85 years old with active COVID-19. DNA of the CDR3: TGTGCCAGCAGCCCTCTAGCGCTTTTGAATTCAGATACGCAGTATTTT. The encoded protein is CASSPLALLNSDTQYF.